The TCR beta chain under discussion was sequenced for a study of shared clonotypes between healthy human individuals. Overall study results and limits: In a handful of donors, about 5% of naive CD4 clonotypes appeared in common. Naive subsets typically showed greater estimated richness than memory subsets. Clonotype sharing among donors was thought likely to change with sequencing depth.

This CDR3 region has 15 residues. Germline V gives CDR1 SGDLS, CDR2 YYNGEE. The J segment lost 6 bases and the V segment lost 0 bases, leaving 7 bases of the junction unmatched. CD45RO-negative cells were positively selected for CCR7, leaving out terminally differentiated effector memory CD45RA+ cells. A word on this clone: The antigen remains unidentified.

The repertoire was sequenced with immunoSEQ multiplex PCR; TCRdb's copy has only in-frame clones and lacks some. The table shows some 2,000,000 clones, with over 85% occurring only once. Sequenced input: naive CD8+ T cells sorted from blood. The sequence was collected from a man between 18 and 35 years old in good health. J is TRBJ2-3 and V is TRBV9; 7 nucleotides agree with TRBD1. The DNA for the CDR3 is TGTGCCAGCAGCGTAGGAAAGGGGGCGATGGATACGCAGTATTTT. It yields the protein CASSVGKGAMDTQYF.